The rows below give T cell receptor beta chains drawn from one sample of a study of CD8 T cells in Susac syndrome. MiXCR was run by TCRdb on the immunoSEQ multiplex PCR reads, yielding one entry per CDR3 protein. The sample lists more than 90,000 distinct CDR3 sequences; 90% to 95% were seen once. Input material: CD4+ T cells from PBMCs. The receptors were gathered from a human donor with multiple sclerosis. Both conserved end residues are part of each CDR3. D genes are given only for firm matches. The size entry is marked missing in some rows and otherwise reads once, few, many or a size class.

cdr3_nt,cdr3_aa,j_call,v_call,clone_size,d_call
TGTGCCAGCAGCCAAAGCGGGGATACGCAGTATTTT,CASSQSGDTQYF,TRBJ2-3,TRBV3-1,-,-
TGTGCCGTACAGGGACAGAACACTGAAGCTTTCTTT,CAVQGQNTEAFF,TRBJ1-1,TRBV28,-,-
TGTGCCAGCAGTCGGGGGGGGACCGGGGAGCTGTTTTTT,CASSRGGTGELFF,TRBJ2-2,TRBV7-2,few,TRBD2
TGTGCCAGCAGTCATGACAGGGGCGATGCATTTTTT,CASSHDRGDAFF,TRBJ1-4,TRBV2,once,TRBD1
TGCAGTGCCGAGAGGTCGGGGAAGGATTTTACCGGGGAGCTGTTTTTT,CSAERSGKDFTGELFF,TRBJ2-2,TRBV20-1,-,-
TGTGCCAGCAGCATAGGAGGACAGATGAACACTGAAGCTTTCTTT,CASSIGGQMNTEAFF,TRBJ1-1,TRBV5-4,-,-
TGTGCCAGCAAAAAGGGCCTTAATGAAAAACTGTTTTTT,CASKKGLNEKLFF,TRBJ1-4,TRBV2,-,-
TGCAGCGTTGAAGTAGCGGGGGGCGGAGAGACCCAGTACTTC,CSVEVAGGGETQYF,TRBJ2-5,TRBV29-1,-,TRBD2
TGTGCCAGCAGATCGGACAGGGGGATTGGCTACACCTTC,CASRSDRGIGYTF,TRBJ1-2,TRBV3-1,-,TRBD1
TGTGCCAGCTCCCTGAGGGAGGGATCCTACGAGCAGTACTTC,CASSLREGSYEQYF,TRBJ2-7,TRBV7-9,-,TRBD2
TGCAGTGCTAGGCCTACTATATCCACAGATACGCAGTATTTT,CSARPTISTDTQYF,TRBJ2-3,TRBV20-1,-,-
TGCAGTGTGGGGAATGAGGACATTCAGTACTTC,CSVGNEDIQYF,TRBJ2-4,TRBV20-1,-,-
TGTGCCAGCAGTTCCCCCTTACAGCCCCAGCATTTT,CASSSPLQPQHF,TRBJ1-5,TRBV12-3/TRBV12-4,-,-
TGTGCCGGCAGCCTCGTGGTGGGGGGGACAGATACGCAGTATTTT,CAGSLVVGGTDTQYF,TRBJ2-3,TRBV7-2,-,TRBD2
TGTGCCAGTAGTGGGGGGGAGCTCTACGAGCAGTACTTC,CASSGGELYEQYF,TRBJ2-7,TRBV19,-,TRBD2
TGCAGTGCCAGAGGGGACAGATATTACGAGCAGTACTTC,CSARGDRYYEQYF,TRBJ2-7,TRBV20-1,once,TRBD1
TGTGCCTGGAGTCAGGGACCTAATGAAAAACTGTTTTTT,CAWSQGPNEKLFF,TRBJ1-4,TRBV30,-,-
TGTGCCAGCGGTGCGGGGGAGGTCACCGGGGAGCTGTTTTTT,CASGAGEVTGELFF,TRBJ2-2,TRBV12-3/TRBV12-4,-,TRBD2
TGCAGTGCTAGAAAACCGGGACAGGGAGAGTCCGGGGAGCTGTTTTTT,CSARKPGQGESGELFF,TRBJ2-2,TRBV20-1,once,TRBD1
TGTGCCTGGAGAAGAGGCAGCGCTGAAGCTTTCTTT,CAWRRGSAEAFF,TRBJ1-1,TRBV30,-,-
TGCGCCAGCAGTCAACGCCAGGGTCATGGCTACACCTTC,CASSQRQGHGYTF,TRBJ1-2,TRBV23-1,-,-
TGTGCCATCAGCAGAGATGTGGACAGGCGAGCCAAAAACATTCAGTACTTC,CAISRDVDRRAKNIQYF,TRBJ2-4,TRBV15,-,TRBD1
TGTGCCTGGAGGGAGTCGAACACTGAAGCTTTCTTT,CAWRESNTEAFF,TRBJ1-1,TRBV30,-,-
TGCGCCAGCAGCTTGAGGGGTGTTGTGGGACAGGGCAATGAGCAGTTCTTC,CASSLRGVVGQGNEQFF,TRBJ2-1,TRBV5-1,once,TRBD1
TGCAGTGCTAGAGTAAGCGGGGGGGCCTACAATGAGCAGTTCTTC,CSARVSGGAYNEQFF,TRBJ2-1,TRBV20-1,-,TRBD2
TGTGCCAGCAGCCGGACAGGGTTGGTTACCGGGGAGCTGTTTTTT,CASSRTGLVTGELFF,TRBJ2-2,TRBV7-9,-,TRBD1
TGTGCCAGTCGGTGGGGGCCCCGGGCTGAAGCTTTCTTT,CASRWGPRAEAFF,TRBJ1-1,TRBV19,once,-
TGTGCCAGCAGCAAAAACCGACTAGCGGGGCAAGAGACCCAGTACTTC,CASSKNRLAGQETQYF,TRBJ2-5,TRBV21-1,-,-
TGTGCCAGCAGCCGGGCGAACACTGAAGCTTTCTTT,CASSRANTEAFF,TRBJ1-1,TRBV3-1,once,-
TGTGCCAGCAGCGCCTTATACGAGCAGTACTTC,CASSALYEQYF,TRBJ2-7,TRBV7-8,once,-
TGCAGCGTTGGAGAGGGGGGGAGGGACTATGGCTACACCTTC,CSVGEGGRDYGYTF,TRBJ1-2,TRBV29-1,-,-
TGTGCCAGCAGCCGCGGGGGGGGCGCGGAAACTGAAGCTTTCTTT,CASSRGGGAETEAFF,TRBJ1-1,TRBV13,-,-
TGTGCCAGCAGTTTACCAGGCGTCAATTCACCCCTCCACTTT,CASSLPGVNSPLHF,TRBJ1-6,TRBV2,-,-
TGTGCCAGCAGCTTGGACGGGAAACGTAATTCACCCCTCCACTTT,CASSLDGKRNSPLHF,TRBJ1-6,TRBV5-5,-,-
TGCAGTGCCCCGCGGAGGGCGAGCGACACAGATACGCAGTATTTT,CSAPRRASDTDTQYF,TRBJ2-3,TRBV20-1,-,-
TGTGCCAGCAGTTACTCGACAGGGGGCAGGGGCTACACCTTC,CASSYSTGGRGYTF,TRBJ1-2,TRBV6-6,-,TRBD1
TGTGCCAGCAGTCCGAGGGGCAGGGAGACCCAGTACTTC,CASSPRGRETQYF,TRBJ2-5,TRBV12-3/TRBV12-4,-,-
TGTGCCAGCAACCAGGGGAGAGGCCAGCCCCAGCATTTT,CASNQGRGQPQHF,TRBJ1-5,TRBV3-1,-,-
TGCAGTGCTCCACTTCAGGATGGCTACACCTTC,CSAPLQDGYTF,TRBJ1-2,TRBV20-1,-,-
TGCGCCAGCAGCTCACCGGGACAGATGAACACTGAAGCTTTCTTT,CASSSPGQMNTEAFF,TRBJ1-1,TRBV5-1,-,TRBD1
TGCAGTGCTGGAATAGCGGGGGGTGAGACCCAGTACTTC,CSAGIAGGETQYF,TRBJ2-5,TRBV20-1,once,TRBD2
TGTGCCAGCAGTTACGTGACAGGGTCCGCGCAGTACTTC,CASSYVTGSAQYF,TRBJ2-7,TRBV6-2/TRBV6-3,-,TRBD1
TGTGCCACCAGTGATTTGCCGGGACAGTCAGGGGCCTATGGCTACACCTTC,CATSDLPGQSGAYGYTF,TRBJ1-2,TRBV24-1,-,TRBD1
TGTGCCAGCAGCTTACGAAACGCAGATACGCAGTATTTT,CASSLRNADTQYF,TRBJ2-3,TRBV7-2,once,-
TGTGCCAGCAGTGACATAGCGGGGGGCTTAGATACGCAGTATTTT,CASSDIAGGLDTQYF,TRBJ2-3,TRBV12-3/TRBV12-4,-,TRBD2
TGTGCCAGCAGCTTACTAGCGCCGAGGATGGTCGGGGAGCTGTTTTTT,CASSLLAPRMVGELFF,TRBJ2-2,TRBV2,-,TRBD2
TGCGCCAGCAGCCCGATGGACAGTTTGAACACTGAAGCTTTCTTT,CASSPMDSLNTEAFF,TRBJ1-1,TRBV5-1,-,-
TGCAGCGTTGAAAGCCCCCGCTCTGGGGCCAACGTCCTGACTTTC,CSVESPRSGANVLTF,TRBJ2-6,TRBV29-1,-,-
TGTGCCGTACAGGGGACTAGCGGGCATACCTACGAGCAGTACTTC,CAVQGTSGHTYEQYF,TRBJ2-7,TRBV7-9,-,TRBD2
TGTGCCTGGATTAGGACAGGGGAACCTGGGGCCAACGTCCTGACTTTC,CAWIRTGEPGANVLTF,TRBJ2-6,TRBV30,-,TRBD1
TGTGCCAGCAGCGTTGACAGGGTAGCTACGTTAGAGCAGTACTTC,CASSVDRVATLEQYF,TRBJ2-7,TRBV7-9,-,TRBD1
TGCAGCACAAACTCAGGGTTCGCAGATACGCAGTATTTT,CSTNSGFADTQYF,TRBJ2-3,TRBV29-1,-,-
TGTGCCTGGAGTGTACAGGGAGGCGAGCAGTACTTC,CAWSVQGGEQYF,TRBJ2-7,TRBV30,-,-